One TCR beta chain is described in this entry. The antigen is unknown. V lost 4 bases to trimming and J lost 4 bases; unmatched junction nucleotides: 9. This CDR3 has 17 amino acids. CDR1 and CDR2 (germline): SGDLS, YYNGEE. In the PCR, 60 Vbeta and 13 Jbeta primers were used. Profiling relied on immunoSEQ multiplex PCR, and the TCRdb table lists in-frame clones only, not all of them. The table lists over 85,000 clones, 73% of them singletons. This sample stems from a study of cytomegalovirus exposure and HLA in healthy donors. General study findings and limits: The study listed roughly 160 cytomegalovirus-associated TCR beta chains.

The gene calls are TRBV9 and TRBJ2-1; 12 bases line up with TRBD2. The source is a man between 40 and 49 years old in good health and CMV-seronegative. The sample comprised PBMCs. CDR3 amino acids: CASSPAWTSGMYNEQFF. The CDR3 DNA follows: TGTGCCAGCAGCCCGGCATGGACTAGCGGGATGTACAATGAGCAGTTCTTC.